This is a list of T cell receptor beta chains from one sample in a study of blood T cell repertoires in COVID-19. Assay used: immunoSEQ multiplex PCR; TCRdb lists only in-frame clones, some missing. The data hold over 200,000 clones, with around four fifths observed a single time. Material: peripheral blood. These receptors all come from a man older than 75 with acute or convalescent COVID-19. Both conserved end residues are trimmed from each CDR3.

V: TRBV2; CDR3: ASGAGGGETQY
V: TRBV3-1/TRBV3-2; CDR3: ASSHATQGAKNIQY
V: TRBV6-5; CDR3: ASSTGTGGTDTQY
V: TRBV19; CDR3: ASMAGYNEKLF
V: TRBV19; CDR3: ASSVDRDTEAF
V: TRBV7-4; CDR3: ASSLAPRAGVVF
V: TRBV10-3; CDR3: AISRPSYNEQF
V: TRBV6-2/TRBV6-3; CDR3: ASSYSTREFNEQF
V: TRBV11-2; CDR3: ASSLNNEQF
V: TRBV5-1; CDR3: ASSSSGEIAREQY
V: TRBV4-1; CDR3: ASSQSLDRPTGELF
V: TRBV3-1/TRBV3-2; CDR3: ASSQDGEARSPLH
V: TRBV7-9; CDR3: ASSPRDTAGNQPQH
V: TRBV18; CDR3: ASSPPPGYEQY
V: TRBV7-8; CDR3: ASSLAFREQY
V: TRBV6-5; CDR3: ASVPGDVWEQY
V: TRBV5-1; CDR3: ASSWTGGANTEAF
V: TRBV19; CDR3: ASSANYRGPSYNEQF
V: TRBV5-1; CDR3: ASSLSPLAGGFNEQF
V: TRBV7-9; CDR3: ASSPRAGGTSSTDTQY
V: TRBV5-6; CDR3: ASSLEVWLPEVEQF
V: TRBV6-5; CDR3: ASGRDSYEQY
V: TRBV11-2; CDR3: ASSTQGRNTEAF
V: TRBV6-5; CDR3: ASSYSRGSGYGYT
V: TRBV14; CDR3: ASSPRGGAYNEQF
V: TRBV5-1; CDR3: ASSLQQYQETQY
V: TRBV28; CDR3: ASSAPGLANPYEQY
V: TRBV7-9; CDR3: AARGEFDYGYT
V: TRBV30; CDR3: AWITGVSDEQF
V: TRBV19; CDR3: ASSIESGGGYNEQF
V: TRBV19; CDR3: ASTAGTTNSPLH
V: TRBV18; CDR3: ASSLASGLETQY
V: TRBV19; CDR3: ASSIGTSVDEQY
V: TRBV30; CDR3: ACLAGGPETQY
V: TRBV19; CDR3: ASSIAGTGQETQY
V: TRBV19; CDR3: ASSIKIGQEAF
V: TRBV28; CDR3: ASSRAGVGHEQY
V: TRBV28; CDR3: ASSLDRGQETQY
V: TRBV5-6; CDR3: ASSLGDREGREQY
V: TRBV5-1; CDR3: ASSTTVNTEAF
V: TRBV28; CDR3: ASRIGPGNEKLF